This T cell receptor (beta chain) was recorded in a study of OX40 agonist ivuxolimab in advanced cancers. TCRdb's table, derived via immunoSEQ multiplex PCR, lists solely in-frame clones and lacks some. Here the sample spans around 79,000 clones, under 95% being singletons. The sample was CD4+ or CD8+ T cells sorted from blood, taken in a trial of the OX40 agonist ivuxolimab. The sequence was obtained from an adult with an advanced solid tumor such as melanoma, head and neck, liver or kidney cancer.

Here the CDR3 reads CASSVTGGTGELFF. CDR3 bases: TGTGCCAGCAGCGTAACAGGGGGCACCGGGGAGCTGTTTTTT. V usage is TRBV9 and J usage is TRBJ2-2, with 8 bases that match TRBD1. The CDR3 extends over 14 amino acids. Germline V gives CDR1 SGDLS, CDR2 YYNGEE. With V trimmed by 1 base and J by 4 bases, 0 bases remained unmatched. Drawing the rest from reference TRBV9 and TRBJ2-2, the complete variable domain is DSGVTQTPKHLITATGQRVTLRCSPRSGDLSVYWYQQSLDQGLQFLIQYYNGEERAKGNILERFSAQQFPDLHSELNLSSLELGDSALYFCASSVTGGTGELFFGEGSRLTVL.